The 14 T cell receptor beta chains presented below share a single source sample, sequenced in a study of T cell changes during pregnancy in multiple sclerosis. The table came from immunoSEQ multiplex PCR; TCRdb's copy has only in-frame clones and leaves some out. The repertoire holds 30,000 or so clones, about 91% seen once, with about 0.8% in the top ten. The sample consisted of CD4+ T cells from peripheral blood mononuclear cells, taken in the first trimester of pregnancy. All receptors come from a female donor in good health, enrolled as a control in a pregnancy study.

As for this clone: An end of the junction does not agree with germline; a read error may underlie this. The chain has TRBV7-2 and TRBJ1-3; possibly TRBD1 for D (5 bases). The CDR3 is made up of 14 amino acids. In germline, CDR1 is SGHTA, CDR2 FQGNSA. CDR3 loop: CASRFEGLEGTIYF. Here the CDR3 DNA reads TGTGCCAGCCGCTTTGAGGGACTGGAGGGCACCATATATTTT.

This clone was seen only a few times. The junction departs from the called germline gene at one end, perhaps through a read error. The rearrangement joins TRBV7-7 to TRBJ1-5; TRBD1 might be the D (5 bases). This CDR3 is 16 amino acids long. Germline loops: CDR1 SSHAT, CDR2 FNYEAQ (reference sequence). CDR3 region: CASSLVPDISNQPQHF. As DNA, the CDR3 is TGTGCTAGCAGCTTGGTCCCGGACATCAGCAATCAGCCCCAGCATTTT.

This chain links TRBV11-1 with TRBJ1-2; a weak D match, TRBD1 (6 bases). Trimming stripped 5 bases from V and 7 bases from J, with 17 bases between. CDR1 and CDR2 (germline): SGHAT, FQDESV (reference sequence). This CDR3 has 14 residues. CDR3: CASSAGATGTGYTF. As DNA, the CDR3 is TGTGCCAGCAGCGCGGGGGCTACAGGCACTGGCTACACCTTC.

This chain uses TRBV19 with TRBJ2-5, with 7 bases that match TRBD1. The CDR3 is 17 residues long. J was trimmed by 7 bases and V by 5 bases; bases with no gene match: 19. Germline CDR1 is LNHDA and CDR2 is SQIVND (reference sequence). CDR3 protein: CASSEWTGGPSKLTQYF. The CDR3 DNA reads TGTGCCAGTAGTGAGTGGACAGGCGGCCCGTCCAAGCTGACCCAGTACTTC.

The V call is TRBV11-3, the J call TRBJ2-7, with 10 positions matching TRBD2. V was clipped by 5 bases and J by 4 bases; unmatched bases: 11. The CDR3 consists of 16 residues. Germline CDR1 reads SGHNT; CDR2 reads YENEEA. The DNA for the CDR3 is TGTGCCAGCAGCCCCCCAGGTCCTAGCGGGGGATACGAGCAGTACTTC. This codes for CASSPPGPSGGYEQYF.

The chain combines TRBV14 with TRBJ1-2, with 8 bases fitting TRBD1. V trimming: 8 bases; J trimming: 2 bases; junction bases outside the gene matches: 7. CDR3 length equals 14 residues. From germline, CDR1 is SGHDN and CDR2 FVKESK. For the CDR3, the DNA is TGTGCCAGCTACTCAGGGGGCGGAAACTATGGCTACACCTTC. Its translation: CASYSGGGNYGYTF.

The chain uses TRBV19 and TRBJ1-6; D perhaps matches TRBD1 (6 bases). Between the trimmed V and J ends, which lost 0 bases and 8 bases, there was a span of 11 bases. The germline V gene encodes CDR1 LNHDA and CDR2 SQIVND (reference sequence). This CDR3 spans 15 amino acids. The CDR3 bases are TGTGCCAGTAGTATAGATCGGCAGGGGCATTCACCCCTCCACTTT. Translated, it gives CASSIDRQGHSPLHF.

The chain employs TRBV30 and TRBJ2-7, with D possibly matching TRBD1 (5 bases). V lost 2 bases, J lost 3 bases, and 14 bases lay in between. Per germline, CDR1 GTSNPN and CDR2 SVGIG (reference sequence). The CDR3 extends over 14 amino acids. CDR3 in amino acids: CAWSQGLGGYEQYF. DNA of the CDR3: TGTGCCTGGAGTCAGGGTTTAGGCGGCTACGAGCAGTACTTC.

Turning to this clone: This specimen includes other DNA sequences encoding the same CDR3. The chain uses TRBV7-2 and TRBJ1-1; 12 bases align to TRBD1. J lost 5 bases, V lost 4 bases, and 5 bases had no gene match. Germline V gene data show CDR1 as SGHTA and CDR2 as FQGNSA. The length of the CDR3 is 15 residues. This CDR3 is CASSSGTGGRTEAFF. In DNA, the CDR3 is TGTGCCAGCAGCTCGGGGACAGGGGGCCGTACTGAAGCTTTCTTT. Complete variable domain (other parts from reference TRBV7-2 and TRBJ1-1): GAGVSQSPSNKVTEKGKDVELRCDPISGHTALYWYRQSLGQGLEFLIYFQGNSAPDKSGLPSDRFSAERTGGSVSTLTIQRTQQEDSAVYLCASSSGTGGRTEAFFGQGTRLTVV.

The V gene is TRBV4-2, the J gene TRBJ1-2; 10 bases align to TRBD1. The CDR3 is 15 residues long. With 0 bases clipped from V and 5 bases from J, the junction kept 3 bases outside the gene matches. Looked up from germline, CDR1 is LGHNA and CDR2 is YNFKEQ. Here the CDR3 DNA reads TGTGCCAGCAGCCAAGAAGGGACAGGGGCGTATGGCTACACCTTC. Protein: CASSQEGTGAYGYTF.

The rearrangement links TRBV13 to TRBJ2-7; 7 positions agree with TRBD1. V lost 1 base to trimming and J lost 3 bases; unmatched junction nucleotides: 3. This CDR3 is 14 amino acids long. Germline V gives CDR1 PRHDT, CDR2 FYEKMQ (reference sequence). The CDR3 DNA is TGTGCCAGCAGCTTAGCCAGGGGGAGCTACGAGCAGTACTTC. It codes for CASSLARGSYEQYF.

The CDR3 nucleotides read TGTGCCATCAGTGCAGGCAGGTTGGGAGCTGAAGCTTTCTTT. It specifies CAISAGRLGAEAFF. The chain has TRBV10-3 and TRBJ1-1; D uncertain. Germline assignment: CDR1 ENHRY and CDR2 SYGVKD. The ends were cut back, 4 bases at V and 6 bases at J, with 15 bases in the middle. The CDR3 extends over 14 amino acids.

This chain connects TRBV12-5 to TRBJ1-6; TRBD1 might be the D (6 bases). CDR1 and CDR2 from the germline V gene are LGHNT and FRNRAP. V lost 4 bases and J lost 9, with 19 bases in between. This CDR3 has 16 residues. The CDR3, as DNA: TGTGCTAGTGGTTCGATTCAGGGGTTGAGCTTTTCACCCCTCCACTTT. Protein: CASGSIQGLSFSPLHF. The full variable domain, its missing parts supplied by reference TRBV12-5 and TRBJ1-6, is DARVTQTPRHKVTEMGQEVTMRCQPILGHNTVFWYRQTMMQGLELLAYFRNRAPLDDSGMPKDRFSAEMPDATLATLKIQPSEPRDSAVYFCASGSIQGLSFSPLHFGNGTRLTVT.

The CDR3 DNA reads TGTGCCAGCAGCTTAGTCGGGACAGGGGGTCTCAATGAGCAGTTCTTC. Protein product: CASSLVGTGGLNEQFF. This rearrangement joins TRBV11-3 to TRBJ2-1; 11 bases align to TRBD1. The CDR3 is 16 residues long. V shed 1 base and J 6 bases; nucleotides not matched to a gene: 5. Germline CDR1 is SGHNT and CDR2 is YENEEA.